This T cell receptor beta chain was retrieved from a study of CD8 T cells in Susac syndrome. The CDR3 is 17 amino acids. V shed 6 bases, J shed 6 bases, and the junction held 18 bases outside the gene matches. Germline lookup yields CDR1 DFQATT and CDR2 SNEGSKA (reference sequence). TCR beta was sequenced from blood CD8+ and CD4+ T cells. The multiple sclerosis controls were treatment-naive patients, and their relapsing-remitting disease was stable or active. TEMRA cells were FACS-enriched and CD8+ and CD4+ T cells negatively isolated. Reverse transcription of about 0.5 to 1 ug RNA was carried out with random hexamers. TCR beta CDR3 was amplified by immunoSEQ multiplex PCR. This amplification extended across 54 Vbeta and 13 Jbeta segments. TCRdb reprocessed the immunoSEQ multiplex PCR reads with MiXCR, giving one entry per CDR3 protein. The table shows over 200,000 distinct CDR3 sequences, with over 90% occurring only once.

This receptor was identified in a human donor with multiple sclerosis. Material for sequencing was CD4+ T cells from PBMCs. The gene calls are TRBV20-1 and TRBJ1-5, with TRBD1 identical over 9 bases. The CDR3 DNA is TGCAGTGCGGCCGAAGGTGGGACAGGGTATAGGAGTCAGCCCCAGCATTTT. Its protein is CSAAEGGTGYRSQPQHF.